The rows below give T cell receptor beta chains drawn from one sample of a study of CD8 T cells in ankylosing spondylitis. TCRdb analysed the 5' RACE reads with MiXCR anew, one entry per CDR3 protein. The table records roughly 260,000 distinct CDR3 sequences, about 19% of them present only once. The sequenced material came from blood, either unsorted or a sorted T cell fraction (not recorded which). The receptors derive from a male donor with ankylosing spondylitis or in good health (not recorded which). CDR3s include the opening cysteine and the closing phenylalanine or tryptophan. Each record gives: J gene, V gene, clone size, D gene, CDR3 DNA, CDR3 protein. The D gene is left open where the match is weak. Size is stated for part of the rows, as once, few or many counts, or as a class when the clone is expanded.

>TRBJ1-4|TRBV20-1|many|TRBD1
TGCAGTGCTTTTCGACAGGGTGATGAAAAACTGTTTTTT
CSAFRQGDEKLFF
>TRBJ1-4|TRBV28|.|.
TGTGCCAGCAGGGGGGGACTGCTTAATGAAAAACTGTTTTTT
CASRGGLLNEKLFF
>TRBJ2-3|TRBV4-2|few|.
TGTGCCAGCAGCCAAGGGGCCAACACAGATACGCAGTATTTT
CASSQGANTDTQYF
>TRBJ2-3|TRBV5-1|.|.
TGCGCCAGCAGTAAAGCCGGACCCACAGATACGCAGTATTTT
CASSKAGPTDTQYF
>TRBJ2-3|TRBV20-1|once|TRBD2
TGCAGTGCTAGTAAGGGCGGGAGTAGCACAGATACGCAGTATTTT
CSASKGGSSTDTQYF
>TRBJ2-3|TRBV20-1|few|.
TGCAGTGCTAGGATATCAGATACGCAGTATTTT
CSARISDTQYF
>TRBJ2-2|TRBV5-1|.|TRBD1
TGCGCCAGCAGCCCTGGGACAGCCGGGACCGGGGAGCTGTTTTTT
CASSPGTAGTGELFF
>TRBJ2-5|TRBV12-3/TRBV12-4|.|TRBD1
TGTGCCAGCAGACGGACAGGGGGGTGGGAGACCCAGTACTTC
CASRRTGGWETQYF
>TRBJ2-1|TRBV29-1|.|TRBD2
TGCAGCGTTTCGGCTAGCGGGAGGCCGGGAAATGAGCAGTTCTTC
CSVSASGRPGNEQFF
>TRBJ1-1|TRBV18|.|.
TGTGCCAGCTCACCCCGAACATGGGGGCCCAACACTGAAGCTTTCTTT
CASSPRTWGPNTEAFF
>TRBJ2-1|TRBV7-9|.|.
TGTGCCAGCAGCTTAGTTCAGGGGCGCGCTCATGAGCAGTTCTTC
CASSLVQGRAHEQFF
>TRBJ2-5|TRBV12-3/TRBV12-4|few|.
TGTGCCAGCAGTCCCCGCACAGGCGAGACCCAGTACTTC
CASSPRTGETQYF
>TRBJ1-5|TRBV2|.|.
TGTGCCAGCAGTGGACATTCAAGCAATCAGCCCCAGCATTTT
CASSGHSSNQPQHF
>TRBJ2-3|TRBV5-1|.|TRBD2
TGCGCCAGCAGCTCGCTAGCGGAAAGCACAGATACGCAGTATTTT
CASSSLAESTDTQYF
>TRBJ1-6|TRBV12-3/TRBV12-4|few|TRBD1
TGTGCCAGCAGTCCGACCGGGACAGGGGTGTCACCCCTCCACTTT
CASSPTGTGVSPLHF
>TRBJ2-3|TRBV20-1|few|TRBD2
TGCAGTGCTAGCACTAGCGGGGGAAGCACAGATACGCAGTATTTT
CSASTSGGSTDTQYF
>TRBJ1-4|TRBV9|.|.
TGTGCCAGCAGCGCCCACCAGGGAAGTGAAAAACTGTTTTTT
CASSAHQGSEKLFF
>TRBJ2-2|TRBV20-1|.|.
TGCAGTGCTAGAAGGGGGAACGGGGCCGGGGAGCTGTTTTTT
CSARRGNGAGELFF
>TRBJ2-3|TRBV5-1|.|TRBD2
TGCGCCAGCAGCTTGGGTGTCATGGGGGGGACGACAGATACGCAGTATTTT
CASSLGVMGGTTDTQYF
>TRBJ2-2|TRBV20-1|.|TRBD2
TGCAGTGCTAGCCCTAGCGGCAGTTCCACCTGGGAGCTGTTTTTT
CSASPSGSSTWELFF
>TRBJ1-5|TRBV5-6|few|.
TGTGCCAGCAGCTTGGGGGGGGGCGGAAGCAATCAGCCCCAGCATTTT
CASSLGGGGSNQPQHF
>TRBJ1-5|TRBV30|.|.
TGTGCCTGGAGCCTCGGACCCGATCAGCCCCAGCATTTT
CAWSLGPDQPQHF
>TRBJ2-1|TRBV10-3|few|.
TGTGCCATCAGACTCGATGATTTAAGGGGGTACAATGAGCAGTTCTTC
CAIRLDDLRGYNEQFF
>TRBJ1-4|TRBV5-1|many|.
TGCGCCAGCAGCTTGGCCGGATCGGGGGGTGAAAAACTGTTTTTT
CASSLAGSGGEKLFF
>TRBJ2-1|TRBV5-1|.|.
TGCGCCAGCAGCTTGGTCGGGGGGCTGAGGGAGCAGTTCTTC
CASSLVGGLREQFF
>TRBJ1-3|TRBV12-3/TRBV12-4|many|TRBD1
TGTGCCAGCGGACAGGGACACTCTGGAAACACCATATATTTT
CASGQGHSGNTIYF
>TRBJ2-1|TRBV15|.|TRBD1
TGTGCCACCAGCAGGCCAGGGGGCCCGGTCGATGAGCAGTTCTTC
CATSRPGGPVDEQFF
>TRBJ2-5|TRBV6-6|.|TRBD2
TGTGCCAGCAGTTACTCGAGCGGGCGGGGGGAGACCCAGTACTTC
CASSYSSGRGETQYF
>TRBJ2-5|TRBV10-3|.|.
TGTGCCATCAGTGAGGAGGACCAAGAGACCCAGTACTTC
CAISEEDQETQYF
>TRBJ1-3|TRBV7-8|.|.
TGTGCCAGCAGCTTATCAGGAGGAGCTGGAAACACCATATATTTT
CASSLSGGAGNTIYF
>TRBJ1-2|TRBV20-1|few|TRBD1
TGCAGTGCTAGCGGGACAGACTATGGCTACACCTTC
CSASGTDYGYTF
>TRBJ2-4|TRBV19|.|.
TGTGCCAGTAGTATAAGTGGGACACGGATAGCCAAAAACATTCAGTACTTC
CASSISGTRIAKNIQYF
>TRBJ1-1|TRBV20-1|few|.
TGCAGTGCTAGAGGTGGTTTGAACACTGAAGCTTTCTTT
CSARGGLNTEAFF
>TRBJ1-4|TRBV4-1|.|.
TGCGCCAGCAGCCGGCCGGGAAGGGGGGATGAAAAACTGTTTTTT
CASSRPGRGDEKLFF
>TRBJ1-1|TRBV12-3/TRBV12-4|few|.
TGTGCCAGCACCGTGGGAGGGAACACTGAAGCTTTCTTT
CASTVGGNTEAFF
>TRBJ1-1|TRBV12-3/TRBV12-4|few|TRBD1
TGTGCCAGCACCTACAGGGGAGGAACTGAAGCTTTCTTT
CASTYRGGTEAFF
>TRBJ2-3|TRBV4-1|.|.
TGCGCCAGCAGCCAAGATCCCCGTGGGTGGGATACGCAGTATTTT
CASSQDPRGWDTQYF
>TRBJ2-1|TRBV5-1|few|.
TGCGCCAGCAGCTTGGTTATCAGGGGGGACAATGAGCAGTTCTTC
CASSLVIRGDNEQFF
>TRBJ1-6|TRBV3-1|.|.
TGTGCCAGCAGCCAGTCAGAGTTGAGGACCTATAATTCACCCCTCCACTTT
CASSQSELRTYNSPLHF
>TRBJ2-3|TRBV20-1|many|TRBD2
TGCAGTGCTAGAGTACTAGCGACCACAGATACGCAGTATTTT
CSARVLATTDTQYF
>TRBJ2-1|TRBV15|many|.
TGTGCCACCAGCAGAGATCACCCGGGGGCCTACAATGAGCAGTTCTTC
CATSRDHPGAYNEQFF
>TRBJ2-3|TRBV24-1|few|TRBD2
TGTGCCACCAGTGACCCGAACCCAACTAGCGGGGTGACAGATACGCAGTATTTT
CATSDPNPTSGVTDTQYF
>TRBJ2-3|TRBV5-1|few|TRBD2
TGCGCCAGCAGCTTGGCACTAGCGGGTTTACTGGGTACGCAGTATTTT
CASSLALAGLLGTQYF
>TRBJ2-5|TRBV5-6|few|TRBD2
TGTGCCAGCAGCCCCGGTGGACTAGCGGGGTTAGAGACCCAGTACTTC
CASSPGGLAGLETQYF
>TRBJ2-2|TRBV4-2|.|TRBD1
TGTGCCAGCGGACAGGGGTTGGGGGAGCTGTTTTTT
CASGQGLGELFF
>TRBJ2-1|TRBV27|many|.
TGTGCCAGCGCCGGACAGTACAATGAGCAGTTCTTC
CASAGQYNEQFF
>TRBJ2-1|TRBV6-1|few|TRBD2
TGTGCCAGCAGTCCCACTAGCGGTCCCTACAATGAGCAGTTCTTC
CASSPTSGPYNEQFF
>TRBJ2-1|TRBV14|.|TRBD2
TGTGCCAGCAGCCAAGAGCGGCTAGCGGGAGTGGGGTACAATGAGCAGTTCTTC
CASSQERLAGVGYNEQFF